A selection of T cell receptor beta chains follows, all from one sample in a study of spatial heterogeneity in lung cancer. One entry per CDR3 protein, called by TCRdb with MiXCR from the 5' RACE reads. The data hold some 46,000 distinct CDR3 sequences, with 12% observed a single time. The source material was PBMCs, sampled at follow-up. The source of these receptors is a male donor with early-stage non-small cell lung cancer. Each CDR3 is given without its conserved first and last residue.

CDR3,V,J
ASSPSRGLQDTQY,TRBV7-2,TRBJ2-3
ASSLEGPLH,TRBV7-9,TRBJ1-6
ASSSGTSGLNEQF,TRBV12-3/TRBV12-4,TRBJ2-1
TSGLRRQETQY,TRBV7-9,TRBJ2-5
ASGQGPYEQY,TRBV2,TRBJ2-7
ASSQMGNQPQH,TRBV7-6,TRBJ1-5
ARLDRDRLAKNIQY,TRBV6-2/TRBV6-3,TRBJ2-4
ASSLFGSYGYT,TRBV7-3,TRBJ1-2
ASSPRQFTDTQY,TRBV27,TRBJ2-3
ASSPRAGNQPQH,TRBV18,TRBJ1-5
ATLGQDQETQY,TRBV2,TRBJ2-5
ASSVGDWTDPNSPLH,TRBV9,TRBJ1-6
SARDGRGADTGELF,TRBV20-1,TRBJ2-2
ASSVQGALGYEQY,TRBV5-1,TRBJ2-7
ASSLANTGTTDTQY,TRBV7-9,TRBJ2-3
ASSGTGGADTQY,TRBV7-2,TRBJ2-3
ASSEQGAIGYGYT,TRBV6-4,TRBJ1-2
ASSPRDGYSPLH,TRBV9,TRBJ1-6
ASSQEWDRDEKLF,TRBV4-3,TRBJ1-4
ASSIGQGHLYEQY,TRBV19,TRBJ2-7
ASSLSRAQETQY,TRBV7-9,TRBJ2-5
ASSLGGGAEKLF,TRBV7-9,TRBJ1-4